This TCR beta chain was retrieved from a study of T-cell reconstitution after alpha-beta-depleted transplantation in children. The authors prepared the TCRbeta library with unique molecular identifiers. TCRdb reprocessed the PCR reads via MiXCR and lists one record per CDR3 protein. Of 200,000 to 250,000 distinct CDR3 sequences listed, roughly 10% are singletons. From germline, CDR1 is GTSNPN and CDR2 SVGIG (reference sequence). The ends were cut back, 2 bases at V and 7 bases at J, with 9 bases in the middle. This CDR3 comprises 12 residues. This clonotype showed up many times. The sequence derives from a human donor who donated a stem cell graft to a child with acute lymphoblastic leukemia. The starting material was PBMCs from the stem cell graft donor, obtained from the stem cell graft. The chain links TRBV30 to TRBJ1-3, with D unresolved. The CDR3 spells CAWSFRANTIYF. CDR3 in DNA: TGTGCCTGGAGTTTTAGGGCGAACACCATATATTTT.